Below are 15 T cell receptor beta chains sequenced from a single sample in a study of T-cell reconstitution after alpha-beta-depleted transplantation in children. The TCRbeta library incorporated unique molecular identifiers. One entry per CDR3 protein, called by TCRdb with MiXCR from the PCR reads. Of some 350,000 distinct CDR3 sequences listed, 15% to 20% are singletons. Sample: PBMCs, mostly from graft donor cells, taken 360 days after TCRalphabeta/CD19-depleted stem cell transplant. The receptor set was obtained from a male patient aged 2-15 years who had a stem cell transplant for acute lymphoblastic leukemia, so the T cells may come from the graft donor.

This clonotype was seen repeatedly, ten times or more. This sequence joins TRBV5-1 and TRBJ2-7; 13 bases fit TRBD2. Germline trimming cut 0 bases from V and 3 bases from J; bases unmatched to any gene: 3. The V gene's germline CDR1 is SGHRS and CDR2 YFSETQ. This CDR3 spans 16 amino acids. The CDR3 protein is CASSLGLAGGHYEQYF. CDR3 coding DNA: TGCGCCAGCAGCTTGGGACTAGCGGGAGGCCACTACGAGCAGTACTTC.

V and J are TRBV6-2 or TRBV6-3 and TRBJ2-5, with 9 bases lining up with TRBD2. The CDR3 consists of 16 residues. V lost 2 bases to trimming and J lost 2 bases; unmatched junction nucleotides: 6. Germline values: CDR1 MNHEY, CDR2 SVGEGT. CDR3 nucleotides: TGTGCCAGCAGTTACGGCCTCGCGGGAGGGCAAGAGACCCAGTACTTC. Amino acid sequence: CASSYGLAGGQETQYF.

The V call is TRBV28, the J call TRBJ2-5, with a weak D call TRBD1 (5 bases). The germline gives CDR1 MDHEN, CDR2 SYDVKM. CDR3 length: 12 residues. V dropped 6 bases and J dropped 5 bases, with 10 bases sitting between them. The CDR3 DNA is TGTGCCAGCAGGGGTCCAGGGGAGACCCAGTACTTC. This codes for CASRGPGETQYF.

This sequence joins TRBV5-1 and TRBJ2-7; D is undetermined. The germline V and J ends were trimmed by 8 bases and 0 bases, with 6 bases remaining between them. Germline CDR1 reads SGHRS; CDR2 reads YFSETQ. The CDR3 covers 11 residues. Here the CDR3 reads CARPCSYEQYF. DNA for the CDR3: TGCGCCAGGCCGTGCTCCTACGAGCAGTACTTC.

This clonotype was recorded many times. The chain carries TRBV29-1 and TRBJ2-3; 9 positions agree with TRBD2. The CDR3 runs to 13 residues. Trimming took 4 bases from V and 7 from J; bases not matched to a gene: 6. In germline, CDR1 is SQVTM, CDR2 ANQGSEA. The CDR3 protein is CSVGVSGSYTQYF. The CDR3 region has the DNA TGCAGCGTTGGGGTTAGCGGGAGTTATACGCAGTATTTT.

The CDR3: CASSAGLGGPNEQFF. The CDR3 DNA sequence: TGTGCCAGCAGTGCGGGACTAGGGGGTCCCAATGAGCAGTTCTTC. The chain employs TRBV12-3 or TRBV12-4 and TRBJ2-1, with TRBD2 matching over 8 bases. Germline trimming cut 5 bases from V and 6 bases from J; bases unmatched to any gene: 9. The CDR3 is made up of 15 amino acids.

Many counts were recorded for this clonotype. The chain employs TRBV4-1 and TRBJ2-7, with D perhaps assigned TRBD1 or TRBD2 (6 bases each). This CDR3 comprises 16 residues. V shed 1 base and J shed 0 bases, with 13 bases lying between them. Per the germline V gene, CDR1 is MGHRA and CDR2 is YSYEKL. The CDR3 loop reads CASSQGGLANSYEQYF. CDR3 coding DNA: TGCGCCAGCAGCCAAGGGGGGCTAGCGAACTCCTACGAGCAGTACTTC.

The sample holds many counts of this clonotype. V is TRBV5-5 and J is TRBJ1-1, with 9 bases matching TRBD1. Germline CDR1 is SGHKS and CDR2 is YYEKEE (reference sequence). The CDR3 contains 15 residues. Trimming removed 3 bases from V and 1 base from J; junction bases left unmatched: 4. The CDR3 DNA is TGTGCCAGCAGCTCTGGACAGGGGAAGAACACTGAAGCTTTCTTT. This translates into CASSSGQGKNTEAFF.

The rearrangement joins TRBV28 to TRBJ2-7; 7 bases align to TRBD1. Germline CDR1 and CDR2: MDHEN and SYDVKM. The CDR3 contains 17 residues. V shed 7 bases and J 4 bases; nucleotides not matched to a gene: 19. DNA of the CDR3: TGTGCCAGCACCGACATAGGGACAGCTAAGGGGCTATACGAGCAGTACTTC. Translated, it gives CASTDIGTAKGLYEQYF.

This clonotype was counted only a few times. The gene calls are TRBV7-3 and TRBJ2-2; a weak D match, TRBD2 (6 bases). Germline V gene data show CDR1 as SGHTA and CDR2 as FQGTGA. Deletions cut 2 bases from V and 2 bases from J, with 9 bases between. The CDR3 is 15 amino acids. The CDR3 DNA reads TGTGCCAGCAGCTTAGGCGGGATTAACACCGGGGAGCTGTTTTTT. Encoded protein: CASSLGGINTGELFF.

Only a few counts were recorded for this clonotype. CDR3 in amino acids: CASSQDWQGAFVGETQYF. Written as DNA, the CDR3 is TGCGCCAGCAGCCAAGATTGGCAGGGGGCGTTTGTAGGGGAGACCCAGTACTTC. The rearrangement uses TRBV4-3 and TRBJ2-5; 8 nucleotides align to TRBD1. V was pared by 0 bases and J by 5 bases, with 14 bases of the junction left unmatched. Per germline, CDR1 LGHNA and CDR2 YSLEER. This CDR3 contains 18 residues.

This clonotype was counted many times. The chain couples TRBV10-3 to TRBJ2-1; TRBD2 agrees at 12 bases. The CDR3 sequence is 15 residues long. Germline loops: CDR1 ENHRY, CDR2 SYGVKD. The trim removed 2 bases at V and 6 bases at J, leaving 2 bases unmatched. The CDR3 nucleotides are TGTGCCATCAGTGAGCCGACTAGCGGGGGCAATGAGCAGTTCTTC. It encodes CAISEPTSGGNEQFF.

This clonotype came up a few times. This chain uses TRBV18 with TRBJ2-7; the match to TRBD2 covers 8 bases. CDR1 is KGHSH, CDR2 LQKENI, per germline. The CDR3 extends over 15 amino acids. V lost 4 bases, J lost 3 bases, and 8 bases stayed unmatched. In DNA form, the CDR3 reads TGTGCCAGCTCACGTTTTAGCGGGGACGACTACGAGCAGTACTTC. It is translated as CASSRFSGDDYEQYF.

This clonotype was counted many times. This chain uses TRBV2 with TRBJ2-7; 7 positions match TRBD1. Germline values: CDR1 SNHLY, CDR2 FYNNEI. V gave up 6 bases and J gave up 4 bases; unmatched junction bases: 6. There are 13 residues in the CDR3. In DNA form, the CDR3 reads TGTGCCAGCAGCGGGTACAGGGGTTACGAGCAGTACTTC. This gives the protein CASSGYRGYEQYF.

In this sample, this clonotype turned up a few times. The V and J genes are TRBV30 and TRBJ2-1; D possibly corresponds to TRBD2 (5 bases). V lost 4 bases to trimming and J lost 3 bases, with 22 bases between them. The CDR3 extends over 17 amino acids. Per the germline V gene, CDR1 is GTSNPN and CDR2 is SVGIG (reference sequence). The CDR3 spells CAWTIRGASPFYNEQFF. CDR3 in DNA: TGTGCCTGGACCATCCGGGGAGCTAGTCCCTTCTACAATGAGCAGTTCTTC.